This T cell receptor beta chain was observed in a study of healthy donors' naive CD4 and CD8 T cells. Study-level background: Donors, half of them female, were 20-25, 40-50 or 60-70 years old.

On this clonotype: Its cognate antigen is unknown.

TCR libraries were built from about 500 ng of total RNA by linear amplification. How the authors handled the data: From several healthy donors, approximately 79,000 rearranged TCR alpha transcripts were sequenced. Via MiXCR, TCRdb re-called the reads, giving one row per CDR3 protein. TCRdb, rather than the study authors, made the V and J calls. Found here are 200,000 or so distinct CDR3 sequences, 74% of them singletons; the top ten hold more than 2%. Overall study results and limits: Possible naive T cell homeostatic proliferation bias remained unaddressed. CDR3 charge plus V and J genes appeared to account for 10% to 15% of CD4/CD8 variance.

CDR1 is MNHNS and CDR2 is SASEGT in the germline V gene. V lost 4 bases, J lost 8 bases, and 14 bases lay in between. CDR3 size: 13 residues. Sequencing input: naive CD4+ and CD8+ T cells sorted from blood, pooled from several donors. This chain connects TRBV6-1 to TRBJ1-1, with D uncertain. The sequence was obtained from a pool of human donors in good health; the sample pools cells from several healthy donors. CDR3 DNA: TGTGCCAGCAGTGGGGAAGCTCGAGGCGAAGCTTTCTTT. It encodes CASSGEARGEAFF.